This T cell receptor beta chain was recorded in a study of T cell responses to AZD1222 COVID-19 vaccine. General study points: When two AZD1222 doses had been given, Spike-specific TCR breadth and depth rose. There were repertoire samples only from the period after the peak T cell response. White British ancestry dominated among donors, who included more females, and clonal diversity was possibly underestimated. Only a handful of individuals given AZD1222 were seropositive at baseline.

Assay used: immunoSEQ multiplex PCR; TCRdb lists only in-frame clones, some missing. The sample carries some 150,000 clones, over 75% recorded once. V lost 5 bases, J lost 4 bases, and 14 bases lay in between. The CDR3 is 14 residues long. CDR1 is MNHNY and CDR2 is SVGAGI in the germline V gene (reference sequence). Points on this clone: The antigen is undetermined.

This specimen was peripheral blood, taken 28 days after the second dose of the MenACWY control vaccine. The clonotype comes from an adult who received the MenACWY meningococcal vaccine as a control. This chain uses TRBV6-6 with TRBJ2-5; the D gene could be TRBD1 or TRBD2 (5 bases each). This CDR3 is CASSALGTRETQYF. As DNA, the CDR3 is TGTGCCAGCAGTGCCCTAGGGACGAGAGAGACCCAGTACTTC.